This TCR beta chain emerged from a study of STAT3 mutations in large granular lymphocyte leukemia. Germline values: CDR1 SGHRS, CDR2 YFSETQ. The CDR3 is 15 amino acids. V was shortened by 0 bases and J by 10 bases, with 19 bases between the two germline ends. About this clone itself: Its antigen is unidentified.

Study-wide points: In T-cell large granular lymphocyte leukemia, about half of patients showed multiple immunodominant subclonotypes. After therapy, about 30% of the 18 patients switched clonotypes, all new clones STAT3 wild type.

Approximately 40,000 productive templates were obtained per sample on average. Produced via immunoSEQ multiplex PCR; TCRdb's table is partial and in-frame only. This sample has around 17,000 clones, with around four fifths found just once. This TCR came from a man aged 50-59 years with T-cell large granular lymphocyte leukemia. Some clones in this sample may be carry-over from other donors' samples. The sample was peripheral blood mononuclear cells. The genes are TRBV5-1 and TRBJ1-2, with D uncertain. The CDR3 sequence: CASSLAISKESAYTF. CDR3 DNA: TGCGCCAGCAGCTTGGCCATTAGTAAGGAGTCCGCCTACACCTTC.